Described below is a single T cell receptor (beta chain) sequence and its context. Its specificity is unknown. This sample is part of a study of CD8+ T cells in alopecia areata. Findings and caveats of the study: Significant decreases in scalp clonality and expanded CD8+ clones followed tofacitinib treatment.

Per germline, CDR1 SGHTA and CDR2 FQGNSA. J gave up 4 bases and V 5 bases, and 9 bases lay outside the gene matches. CDR3 length: 16 residues. Extraction of RNA preceded its reverse transcription into cDNA, which served as the sequencing template. Using immunoSEQ multiplex PCR, the repertoire was profiled, and TCRdb retains in-frame clones only, with some absent. The sample comprises roughly 280,000 clones, 60% of which are singletons, and roughly 0.93% rests with the top ten. The treatment was: oral pan-JAK inhibitor, 5-10 mg twice daily. Source: CD4+ T cells sorted from blood, taken at roughly week 52, from a patient treated with tofacitinib. The TCR was taken from a human donor with alopecia areata. The chain is built from TRBV7-2 and TRBJ2-5; TRBD2 matches 11 bases. The CDR3, as DNA: TGTGCCAGCAGCCACGCCTCTAGCGGGGGGCGAGAGACCCAGTACTTC. Amino acids: CASSHASSGGRETQYF.